Listed below are T cell receptor beta chains from one sample, sequenced in a study. A single record per CDR3 protein comes from TCRdb applying MiXCR to the 5' RACE reads. The sample yields roughly 39,000 distinct CDR3 sequences, 18% seen once. Sequenced sample: naive CD4+ T cells sorted from a lymph node. Receptor source: a female donor with breast cancer. The CDR3 runs from the conserved cysteine through the conserved F or W. A D gene is named only where the DNA matches it firmly. Only part of the rows carry a size: once, few, many, or a class if the clone is expanded.

clone_size	d_call	v_call	j_call	cdr3_nt	cdr3_aa
many	TRBD1	TRBV9	TRBJ1-2	TGTGCCAGTAGGGCAGGACAGGGTCACTATGGCTACACCTTC	CASRAGQGHYGYTF
many	TRBD1	TRBV5-1	TRBJ2-7	TGCGCCAGCAGCCCCGAGGGACAGGGGGCGAGGGAGCAGTACTTC	CASSPEGQGAREQYF
many	-	TRBV29-1	TRBJ2-5	TGCAGCGTCGAGGACGTCTCTCAGGGGACCCAGTACTTC	CSVEDVSQGTQYF
few	-	TRBV5-6	TRBJ1-1	TGTGCCAGCAGCTTTTCGGGAGTTGAAGCTTTCTTT	CASSFSGVEAFF
-	-	TRBV7-2	TRBJ2-1	TGTGCCACCGGGTCTCTGCTAGGGGGTAGATCCTACAATGAGCAGTTCTTC	CATGSLLGGRSYNEQFF
many	TRBD2	TRBV20-1	TRBJ2-1	TGCAGTGCTCCAGGGACTAGCGGGAACAATGAGCAGTTCTTC	CSAPGTSGNNEQFF
few	TRBD1	TRBV10-3	TRBJ2-6	TGTGCCTCGAGGGACCGGGACAGGGCCAGCTCTGGGGCCAACGTCCTGACTTTC	CASRDRDRASSGANVLTF
-	-	TRBV5-1	TRBJ2-1	TGCGCCAGCAGCCCCCAAACCGGGACCGACAATGAGCAGTTCTTC	CASSPQTGTDNEQFF
many	TRBD2	TRBV20-1	TRBJ2-3	TGCAGTGCTATCGAGCGGGAAGTCGGGTCAGATACGCAGTATTTT	CSAIEREVGSDTQYF
few	-	TRBV27	TRBJ2-4	TGTGCCAGCAGCCCCAGCCGGGCGGCCATTCAGTACTTC	CASSPSRAAIQYF
-	TRBD1	TRBV7-9	TRBJ1-3	TGTGCCAGCAGCAATACAGGGGGAGCTGGAAACACCATATATTTT	CASSNTGGAGNTIYF
many	-	TRBV12-3/TRBV12-4	TRBJ1-2	TGTGCCAGCAGCTTTGGGCTGAGTGGTGGCTACACCTTC	CASSFGLSGGYTF
-	-	TRBV6-5	TRBJ1-1	TGTGCCAGCAGGATGGACACATCCCGGACTGAAGCTTTCTTT	CASRMDTSRTEAFF
-	-	TRBV11-2	TRBJ2-7	TGTGCCAGCAGCTTATCTGATACCTACGAGCAGTACTTC	CASSLSDTYEQYF
many	TRBD1	TRBV11-2	TRBJ2-6	TGTGCCAGCAGCTTAAGGACAGGTCGCCGCTCTGGGGCCAACGTCCTGACTTTC	CASSLRTGRRSGANVLTF